The sample holds a few counts of the clone carrying this T cell receptor beta chain. The germline V gene encodes CDR1 LNHDA and CDR2 SQIVND (reference sequence). The germline V and J ends were trimmed by 9 bases and 2 bases, with 16 bases remaining between them. The length of the CDR3 is 14 residues. The data stem from a study of blood T cell repertoires in COVID-19. Study-wide background: The United States, Italy and Spain were the sources of the acute and convalescent COVID-19 samples. PBMCs, B-cell-depleted T cells, or T cells provided the cDNA or gDNA that made up the material.

The data were produced by immunoSEQ multiplex PCR, yet TCRdb's version contains in-frame clones alone and is incomplete. The profile covers about 200,000 clones, with 65% to 90% appearing a single time and 3% to 4% taken by the ten largest. The sequence derives from a woman in her thirties or forties with acute COVID-19. V usage is TRBV19 and J usage is TRBJ1-2; D not resolved. The sample comprised PBMCs or T cells enriched from blood (not recorded which). The CDR3 here is CASRPIGENYGYTF. The CDR3 region has the DNA TGTGCCAGCCGACCAATCGGGGAAAACTATGGCTACACCTTC.